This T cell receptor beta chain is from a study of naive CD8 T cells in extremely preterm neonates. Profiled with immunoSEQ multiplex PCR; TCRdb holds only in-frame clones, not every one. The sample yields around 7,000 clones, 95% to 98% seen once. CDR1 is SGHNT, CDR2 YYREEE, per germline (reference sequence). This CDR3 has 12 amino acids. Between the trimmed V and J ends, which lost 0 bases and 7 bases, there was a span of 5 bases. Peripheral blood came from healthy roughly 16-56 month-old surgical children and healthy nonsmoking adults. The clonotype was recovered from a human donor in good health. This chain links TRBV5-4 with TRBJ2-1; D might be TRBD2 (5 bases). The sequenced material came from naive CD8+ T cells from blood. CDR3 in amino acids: CASSLGRNEQFF. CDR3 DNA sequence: TGTGCCAGCAGCTTGGGGAGGAATGAGCAGTTCTTC. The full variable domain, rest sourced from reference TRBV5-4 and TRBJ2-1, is ETGVTQSPTHLIKTRGQQVTLRCSSQSGHNTVSWYQQALGQGPQFIFQYYREEENGRGNFPPRFSGLQFPNYSSELNVNALELDDSALYLCASSLGRNEQFFGPGTRLTVL.